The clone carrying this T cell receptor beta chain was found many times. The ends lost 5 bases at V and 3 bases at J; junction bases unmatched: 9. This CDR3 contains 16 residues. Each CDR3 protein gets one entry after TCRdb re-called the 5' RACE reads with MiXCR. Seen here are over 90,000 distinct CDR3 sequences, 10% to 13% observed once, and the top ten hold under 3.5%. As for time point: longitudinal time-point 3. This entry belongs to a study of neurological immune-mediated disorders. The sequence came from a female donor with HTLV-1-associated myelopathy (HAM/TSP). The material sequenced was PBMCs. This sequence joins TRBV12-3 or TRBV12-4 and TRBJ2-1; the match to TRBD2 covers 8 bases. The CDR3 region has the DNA TGTGCCAGCAGTCGCCTAACTAGCGGCTTCTACAATGAGCAGTTCTTC. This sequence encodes CASSRLTSGFYNEQFF.